Below are 19 T cell receptor beta chains sequenced from a single sample in a study of patients and donors after allogeneic stem cell transplantation. TCRdb reanalysed the RT-PCR reads using MiXCR and keeps one entry per CDR3 protein. The sample has 150,000 or so distinct CDR3 sequences; approximately 24% are singletons. Sequencing was performed on blood, either unsorted or a sorted T cell fraction (not recorded which). These receptors all come from a human donor who was either an allogeneic HSCT recipient or a stem cell or donor lymphocyte infusion donor (not recorded which). It is not recorded whose cells these are; they may come from a transplant donor.

The table lists this clonotype with a few counts. The chain uses TRBV12-3 or TRBV12-4 and TRBJ2-1; maybe TRBD2 (6 bases). This CDR3 is built from 15 residues. Trimming took 3 bases from V and 8 from J, leaving 17 bases between them. CDR3 loop: CASSFPGLGFDEQFF. The CDR3 bases are TGTGCCAGCAGTTTTCCGGGACTTGGTTTTGATGAGCAGTTCTTC.

The chain couples TRBV7-3 to TRBJ1-6; the D is unclear. The germline gives CDR1 SGHTA, CDR2 FQGTGA. The V end was cut by 4 bases, the J end by 13 bases, with 17 bases between. CDR3 length: 14 amino acids. CDR3 amino acids: CASSSQTSPAPLHF. The CDR3 nucleotides are TGTGCCAGCAGCTCACAAACCTCACCCGCCCCCCTCCACTTT.

The chain recombines TRBV6-5 with TRBJ1-6; the D is unclear. Germline assignment: CDR1 MNHEY and CDR2 SVGAGI. The CDR3 is 15 amino acids. Trimming cost V 0 bases and J 10 bases, with 13 bases left between them. CDR3 sequence (DNA): TGTGCCAGCAGTTACTCGGGCCCGGCTGGATCACCCCTCCACTTT. As protein: CASSYSGPAGSPLHF.

The V gene is TRBV4-3, the J gene TRBJ1-2; tentative D call: TRBD1 (6 bases). Germline V gene lookup returns CDR1 LGHNA and CDR2 YSLEER. This CDR3 is built from 13 residues. V was shortened by 6 bases and J by 8 bases, with 16 bases between the two germline ends. CDR3: CASSWDISGGYTF. CDR3 nucleotide sequence: TGCGCCAGCAGTTGGGACATCAGCGGAGGCTACACCTTC.

This clonotype occurred many times. The chain couples TRBV20-1 to TRBJ1-1; D call uncertain. CDR1 is DFQATT, CDR2 SNEGSKA, per germline (reference sequence). CDR3 length: 14 residues. The germline V and J ends were trimmed by 5 bases and 2 bases, with 15 bases remaining between them. As DNA, the CDR3 is TGCAGTGCTGATGCCGGCACCTCCAACACTGAAGCTTTCTTT. It yields the protein CSADAGTSNTEAFF.

V usage is TRBV20-1 and J usage is TRBJ2-3; 8 bases are a match to TRBD2. The V gene's germline CDR1 is DFQATT and CDR2 SNEGSKA (reference sequence). V lost 6 bases and J lost 3; bases outside the gene matches: 5. The CDR3 is made up of 13 amino acids. The DNA for the CDR3 is TGCAGTGCATGGGCGGGAGGAACAGATACGCAGTATTTT. This translates into CSAWAGGTDTQYF.

V and J are TRBV20-1 and TRBJ1-4; D unclear. V lost 5 bases, J lost 5 bases, and 12 bases lay in between. The germline V gene has CDR1 DFQATT and CDR2 SNEGSKA (reference sequence). There are 13 residues in the CDR3. The CDR3 loop reads CSAGVPRNEKLFF. CDR3 in DNA: TGCAGTGCTGGGGTTCCTCGGAATGAAAAACTGTTTTTT.

This clonotype was seen a handful of times. The J gene is TRBJ1-1, the V gene TRBV12-3 or TRBV12-4; 7 nucleotides match TRBD1. The CDR3 runs 17 residues. Unmatched junction bases numbered 16, after V lost 6 bases and J lost 3 bases. The chain's CDR3 is CASRRGRGFKGDTEAFF. DNA of the CDR3: TGTGCCAGCAGGAGGGGCAGGGGGTTTAAAGGGGACACTGAAGCTTTCTTT.

The rearrangement joins TRBV5-1 to TRBJ2-7; D might be TRBD1 or TRBD2, each matching 6 bases. There are 17 residues in the CDR3. Trimming took off 2 bases at V and 0 bases at J, with 18 bases between the two ends. CDR1 and CDR2 (germline): SGHRS, YFSETQ. CDR3 loop: CASSFFTVGGASYEQYF. DNA for the CDR3: TGCGCCAGCAGCTTTTTCACGGTCGGGGGCGCCTCCTACGAGCAGTACTTC.

The rearrangement joins TRBV6-5 to TRBJ2-5; TRBD1 or TRBD2 may be the D gene (7 bases each). Trimming left V 6 bases short and J 4 bases short, with 15 bases between. The germline V gene has CDR1 MNHEY and CDR2 SVGAGI. The CDR3 is 14 residues long. The CDR3 region is CASRRQGGRETQYF. The CDR3 DNA follows: TGTGCCAGCAGACGACAGGGAGGGAGAGAGACCCAGTACTTC.

The chain couples TRBV12-5 to TRBJ2-1, with D uncertain. Trimming left V 0 bases short and J 6 bases short, with 15 bases between. The CDR3 consists of 16 residues. CDR1 LGHNT and CDR2 FRNRAP come from the germline V gene. CDR3 in amino acids: CASGLVPTPLGNEQFF. The CDR3 coding sequence is TGTGCTAGTGGTTTGGTTCCCACCCCTTTGGGCAATGAGCAGTTCTTC.

J is TRBJ2-7 and V is TRBV5-4; D possibly corresponds to TRBD2 (5 bases). Germline lookup yields CDR1 SGHNT and CDR2 YYREEE (reference sequence). Trimming left V 4 bases short and J 2 bases short, with 13 bases between. This CDR3 has 14 residues. CDR3 sequence reads: CASSPHAGAYEQYF. The CDR3 nucleotides read TGTGCCAGCAGCCCCCACGCCGGGGCCTACGAGCAGTACTTC.

This clonotype has only a few counts. The V and J genes are TRBV6-1 and TRBJ2-1; 7 bases agree with TRBD1. The CDR3 contains 13 residues. The V gene's germline CDR1 is MNHNS and CDR2 SASEGT. Germline trimming cut 6 bases from V and 9 bases from J; bases unmatched to any gene: 8. The CDR3 nucleotides are TGTGCCAGCAGAGAGACAGGGATCCGTGAGCAGTTCTTC. As protein: CASRETGIREQFF.

The chain links TRBV5-1 to TRBJ2-1, with 9 bases matching TRBD1. Germline CDR1 reads SGHRS; CDR2 reads YFSETQ. V was clipped by 7 bases and J by 0 bases; unmatched bases: 8. This CDR3 spans 16 amino acids. As DNA, the CDR3 is TGCGCCAGCCGAAAGGGGACAGGGAGCTCCTACAATGAGCAGTTCTTC. As protein: CASRKGTGSSYNEQFF.

This chain links TRBV6-5 with TRBJ1-1; D may be TRBD1 (5 bases). CDR3 length equals 14 residues. Germline V CDR1 and CDR2: MNHEY, SVGAGI. V shed 2 bases and J shed 4 bases, with 11 bases lying between them. The CDR3 sequence: CASSYRRDATEAFF. The CDR3 DNA reads TGTGCCAGCAGTTACCGCAGGGACGCCACTGAAGCTTTCTTT.

This clonotype was seen many times. The V and J genes are TRBV10-3 and TRBJ1-1, with D uncertain. The CDR3 spans 12 residues. V was clipped by 0 bases and J by 1 base, with 0 bases between them. Germline lookup yields CDR1 ENHRY and CDR2 SYGVKD. CDR3 loop: CAISESNTEAFF. Here the CDR3 DNA reads TGTGCCATCAGTGAGTCGAACACTGAAGCTTTCTTT.

The chain uses TRBV29-1 and TRBJ2-3; 7 bases line up with TRBD2. The CDR3 covers 14 residues. The V segment lost 1 base and the J segment 6 bases; nucleotides outside the gene matches: 7. Per the germline V gene, CDR1 is SQVTM and CDR2 is ANQGSEA. This CDR3 is CSVEGGRAMDTQYF. CDR3 nucleotide sequence: TGCAGCGTTGAAGGTGGGAGGGCCATGGATACGCAGTATTTT.

V and J are TRBV5-1 and TRBJ2-4, with 11 bases lining up with TRBD2. V trimming: 4 bases; J trimming: 5 bases; junction bases outside the gene matches: 8. Germline V gene data show CDR1 as SGHRS and CDR2 as YFSETQ. The CDR3 extends over 16 amino acids. CDR3 sequence: CASSPLAGGTQNIQYF. The CDR3 bases are TGCGCCAGCAGCCCCCTAGCGGGAGGCACCCAAAACATTCAGTACTTC.

In its sample, this clonotype was seen a few times. The genes are TRBV5-1 and TRBJ1-1; D remains unclear. This CDR3 comprises 14 residues. Germline loops: CDR1 SGHRS, CDR2 YFSETQ. V lost 4 bases to trimming and J lost 1 base, with 11 bases between them. CDR3 in DNA: TGCGCCAGCAGCCTCTCACCTGAGAACACTGAAGCTTTCTTT. It specifies CASSLSPENTEAFF.